This TCR beta chain was recorded in a study of control samples from healthy donors and cancer patients. CDR3 length: 11 amino acids. Germline CDR1 reads MNHEY; CDR2 reads SVGEGT. Trimming removed 5 bases from V and 14 bases from J, with 13 bases in between. The data were produced by immunoSEQ multiplex PCR, yet TCRdb's version contains in-frame clones alone and is incomplete. The data show some 150,000 clones, roughly 95% seen once. Sequences were obtained from blood. This chain joins TRBV6-2 or TRBV6-3 and TRBJ2-1; the D gene could be TRBD1 or TRBD2 (6 bases each). The receptor's source is a woman aged 25 to 45 in good health. The CDR3, as DNA: TGTGCCAGCAGTGACGGGGGACATGAGTTCTTC. Its translation: CASSDGGHEFF.